A single sample is the source of the 30 T cell receptor beta chains below, sequenced in a study of blood T cell repertoires in COVID-19. Sequencing was performed with immunoSEQ multiplex PCR; in TCRdb, only in-frame clones are kept and a portion is missing. The table lists about 300,000 clones, around 84% of them singletons. The sample comprised peripheral blood. Receptors originate from a human donor with COVID-19, enrolled during active disease. The donor label of this sample is uncertain.

V and J are TRBV30 and TRBJ1-4; D may be TRBD1 (5 bases). Germline V gene sequence: CDR1 GTSNPN, CDR2 SVGIG (reference sequence). This CDR3 has 17 residues. V lost 1 base to trimming and J lost 0 bases, with 15 bases between them. CDR3 loop: CAWSAGTLPTTNEKLFF. The CDR3 DNA reads TGTGCCTGGAGTGCCGGGACTCTACCTACAACTAATGAAAAACTGTTTTTT.

CDR3 loop: CASSFSEAGNTIYF. CDR3 DNA: TGTGCCAGCAGTTTCTCTGAGGCCGGAAACACCATATATTTT. The chain joins TRBV5-4 to TRBJ1-3; D remains ambiguous. The ends were cut back, 5 bases at V and 4 bases at J, with 13 bases in the middle. CDR3 length: 14 residues. Germline CDR1 is SGHNT and CDR2 is YYREEE (reference sequence).

The chain has TRBV3-1 (or the pseudogene TRBV3-2) and TRBJ1-2, with D unresolved. The length of the CDR3 is 16 residues. With 0 bases removed from V and 2 bases from J, the gap between germline ends came to 13 bases. Looked up from germline, CDR1 is LGHDT and CDR2 is YNNKEL (reference sequence). CDR3 DNA: TGTGCCAGCAGCCAAGACCCCGGGCGGGGAAACTATGGCTACACCTTC. It codes for CASSQDPGRGNYGYTF.

V is TRBV6-5 and J is TRBJ1-2; the D is unclear. This CDR3 has 15 amino acids. The V and J ends lost 2 bases and 2 bases respectively, with 12 bases between them. CDR1 is MNHEY and CDR2 is SVGAGI in the germline V gene. CDR3 nucleotide sequence: TGTGCCAGCAGTTACAACAGAAACCTAAACTATGGCTACACCTTC. It is translated as CASSYNRNLNYGYTF.

The chain is built from TRBV7-9 and TRBJ1-6; TRBD1 aligns across 7 bases. Trimming at V came to 5 bases and at J to 9 bases, leaving 13 bases not matched to a gene. The CDR3 runs 16 residues. Looked up from germline, CDR1 is SEHNR and CDR2 is FQNEAQ (reference sequence). In DNA form, the CDR3 reads TGTGCCAGCAGCACCCTCGGCCCGACAGGGCGTTCACCCCTCCACTTT. The encoded protein is CASSTLGPTGRSPLHF. Full variable domain (remainder filled in from reference TRBV7-9 and TRBJ1-6): DTGVSQNPRHKITKRGQNVTFRCDPISEHNRLYWYRQTLGQGPEFLTYFQNEAQLEKSRLLSDRFSAERPKGSFSTLEIQRTEQGDSAMYLCASSTLGPTGRSPLHFGNGTRLTVT.

The CDR3 region is CASSLAAGGQQETQYF. In nucleotides, the CDR3 is TGTGCCAGCAGCTTAGCCGCAGGGGGACAACAAGAGACCCAGTACTTC. The V call is TRBV7-8, the J call TRBJ2-5; 7 bases line up with TRBD1. CDR3 size: 16 residues. The V segment lost 0 bases and the J segment 2 bases; nucleotides outside the gene matches: 6. Per germline, CDR1 SGHVS and CDR2 FQNEAQ.

The chain employs TRBV21-1 and TRBJ2-1; the D call of TRBD2 is as the table states it, not checked on the DNA. TRBV21-1 is termed a pseudogene. The CDR3 extends over 17 amino acids. CDR3 residues: CASRPLQLAGARYEQFF. The CDR3 DNA reads TGTGCCAGCAGGCCCTTGCAGCTAGCGGGAGCGAGGTATGAGCAGTTCTTC.

The gene calls are TRBV5-8 and TRBJ2-7; tentatively, D is TRBD1 (5 bases). This CDR3 region has 13 residues. The V and J ends lost 0 bases and 6 bases respectively, with 10 bases between them. Germline CDR1 reads SGHTS; CDR2 reads YDEGEE. The CDR3 is CASSLGRGSEQYF. CDR3 DNA sequence: TGTGCCAGCAGCTTGGGTAGGGGTTCCGAGCAGTACTTC. The whole variable domain, filled in from reference TRBV5-8 and TRBJ2-7, reads EAGVTQSPTHLIKTRGQQATLRCSPISGHTSVYWYQQALGLGLQFLLWYDEGEERNRGNFPPRFSGRQFPNYSSELNVNALELEDSALYLCASSLGRGSEQYFGPGTRLTVT.

Only one count was recorded for this clone. The chain joins TRBV7-6 to TRBJ2-5; 9 positions agree with TRBD1. Trimming cost V 1 base and J 10 bases; bases outside gene matches: 10. CDR1 and CDR2 from the germline V gene are SGHVS and FNYEAQ. The length of the CDR3 is 15 residues. CDR3 DNA sequence: TGTGCCAGCAGCTTAGGACAGGGGGTCAATTCTGTCCAGTACTTC. Translating gives CASSLGQGVNSVQYF.

The gene calls are TRBV19 and TRBJ2-3, with 9 bases lining up with TRBD2. Trimming cost V 1 base and J 8 bases; bases outside gene matches: 10. The length of the CDR3 is 16 residues. The germline gives CDR1 LNHDA, CDR2 SQIVND (reference sequence). DNA of the CDR3: TGTGCCAGTAGTATAGTTGCGGGAGGGCCCTCAAGTACGCAGTATTTT. Encoded protein: CASSIVAGGPSSTQYF.

V and J are TRBV3-1 (or the pseudogene TRBV3-2) and TRBJ1-1, with TRBD1 matching over 7 bases. CDR1 is LGHDT, CDR2 YNNKEL, per germline (reference sequence). J gave up 2 bases and V 4 bases, and 7 bases lay outside the gene matches. This CDR3 contains 15 residues. The CDR3 loop reads CASSLRQGINTEAFF. CDR3 nucleotides: TGTGCCAGCAGCCTTCGACAGGGTATTAACACTGAAGCTTTCTTT.

The chain links TRBV2 to TRBJ1-2, with TRBD1 as a possible D gene (5 bases). The CDR3 runs 13 residues. The V gene lost 7 bases and the J gene lost 5 bases, with 14 bases spanning the gap. Germline V gives CDR1 SNHLY, CDR2 FYNNEI. The CDR3 spells CASKRQPEYGYTF. The DNA for the CDR3 is TGTGCCAGCAAAAGACAGCCTGAATATGGCTACACCTTC.

This chain connects TRBV3-1 (or the pseudogene TRBV3-2) to TRBJ2-3; D gene uncertain. The CDR3 totals 13 residues. V was cut by 4 bases and J by 4 bases, with 9 bases left in between. Germline V gene data show CDR1 as LGHDT and CDR2 as YNNKEL (reference sequence). The CDR3 protein is CASSPLTPDTQYF. CDR3 nucleotides: TGTGCCAGCAGCCCCCTGACTCCAGATACGCAGTATTTT.

The rearrangement uses TRBV19 and TRBJ1-5; D may be TRBD1 (5 bases). The V and J ends lost 5 bases and 2 bases respectively, with 16 bases between them. Germline V lookup: CDR1 LNHDA, CDR2 SQIVND (reference sequence). CDR3 length: 16 residues. In nucleotides, the CDR3 is TGTGCCAGTAGTCCCCCCCGGGTCAGGGGCAATCAGCCCCAGCATTTT. Translated, it gives CASSPPRVRGNQPQHF.

The rearrangement uses TRBV4-1 and TRBJ2-7; D might be TRBD2 (6 bases). V dropped 0 bases and J dropped 6 bases, with 24 bases sitting between them. Germline CDR1 and CDR2: MGHRA and YSYEKL. The CDR3 totals 18 residues. CDR3 in amino acids: CASSQDWGRSGLAREQYF. CDR3 nucleotide sequence: TGCGCCAGCAGCCAAGATTGGGGAAGATCGGGACTGGCGCGCGAGCAGTACTTC.

The chain combines TRBV5-8 with TRBJ1-2, with D hard to call. Germline lookup yields CDR1 SGHTS and CDR2 YDEGEE. V was shortened by 3 bases and J by 2 bases, with 8 bases between the two germline ends. This CDR3 region has 13 residues. In DNA, the CDR3 is TGTGCCAGCAGCTCCCGAGGCAACTATGGCTACACCTTC. Amino acids: CASSSRGNYGYTF.

The chain combines TRBV7-8 with TRBJ1-2; 8 positions agree with TRBD1. The CDR3 length is 15 residues. Trimming cost V 0 bases and J 8 bases; bases outside gene matches: 8. Germline loops: CDR1 SGHVS, CDR2 FQNEAQ. The CDR3 loop reads CASSLALQGAGGYTF. CDR3 DNA: TGTGCCAGCAGCTTAGCGCTTCAGGGGGCAGGAGGCTACACCTTC.

The chain has TRBV12-5 and TRBJ1-5, with 7 bases fitting TRBD1. The CDR3 runs 14 residues. The J segment lost 4 bases and the V segment lost 2 bases, leaving 2 bases of the junction unmatched. Germline V lookup: CDR1 LGHNT, CDR2 FRNRAP. Here the CDR3 reads CASGLLQGNQPQHF. The CDR3 DNA sequence: TGTGCTAGTGGTTTGCTACAGGGGAATCAGCCCCAGCATTTT. Filled out from reference TRBV12-5 and TRBJ1-5, the complete variable domain reads DARVTQTPRHKVTEMGQEVTMRCQPILGHNTVFWYRQTMMQGLELLAYFRNRAPLDDSGMPKDRFSAEMPDATLATLKIQPSEPRDSAVYFCASGLLQGNQPQHFGDGTRLSIL.

The J gene is TRBJ1-5, the V gene TRBV5-1; D unclear. The CDR3 extends over 13 amino acids. Germline lookup yields CDR1 SGHRS and CDR2 YFSETQ. V lost 0 bases and J 5 bases, leaving 6 bases between the germline ends. The CDR3 DNA sequence: TGCGCCAGCAGCTTGGCAGGTTATCAGCCCCAGCATTTT. Translated, it gives CASSLAGYQPQHF.

The rearrangement links TRBV24-1 to TRBJ1-2, with no clear D. CDR3 size: 13 residues. Trimming stripped 4 bases from V and 8 bases from J, with 13 bases between. The germline CDR1 and CDR2 sequences are KGHDR and SFDVKD. In DNA, the CDR3 is TGTGCCACCAGTGACGATGGACTGCGCGGCTACACCTTC. Its protein is CATSDDGLRGYTF.

J is TRBJ1-3 and V is TRBV29-1, with 7 bases matching TRBD1. V shed 7 bases and J 1 base; nucleotides not matched to a gene: 7. Germline CDR1 is SQVTM and CDR2 is ANQGSEA. The CDR3 contains 14 residues. Here the CDR3 DNA reads TGCAGCGCCACAGGGGTTTCGTCTGGAAACACCATATATTTT. Translation: CSATGVSSGNTIYF.

Concerning this clone itself: The sample has other DNA sequences that encode this CDR3 too. V usage is TRBV3-1 (or the pseudogene TRBV3-2) and J usage is TRBJ2-7; a possible D gene is TRBD1 (6 bases). CDR3 length: 15 residues. The germline V gene has CDR1 LGHDT and CDR2 YNNKEL (reference sequence). Trimming stripped 0 bases from V and 5 bases from J, with 14 bases between. The CDR3 is CASSQETQGPDEQYF. Written as DNA, the CDR3 is TGTGCCAGCAGCCAAGAAACCCAGGGGCCGGACGAGCAGTACTTC.

This clone was counted a single time. DNA for the CDR3: TGTGCCAGCAGTGACCAGGCCAGGACTAGCACAGATACGCAGTATTTT. Translating it yields CASSDQARTSTDTQYF. The chain uses TRBV6-4 and TRBJ2-3, with a possible D match to TRBD2 (5 bases). Germline CDR1 reads MRHNA; CDR2 reads SNTAGT. The CDR3 runs to 16 residues. Trimming took 2 bases from V and 0 from J, leaving 12 bases between them.

V and J are TRBV2 and TRBJ1-5; D gene ambiguous. This CDR3 has 15 amino acids. Germline V gene sequence: CDR1 SNHLY, CDR2 FYNNEI. V was trimmed by 4 bases and J by 2 bases, leaving 12 bases between them. CDR3 DNA sequence: TGTGCCAGCAGTGTATCCGGGTTTGGCAATCAGCCCCAGCATTTT. Its protein product is CASSVSGFGNQPQHF. Using reference TRBV2 and TRBJ1-5 for the parts outside the CDR3, the full variable domain is EPEVTQTPSHQVTQMGQEVILRCVPISNHLYFYWYRQILGQKVEFLVSFYNNEISEKSEIFDDQFSVERPDGSNFTLKIRSTKLEDSAMYFCASSVSGFGNQPQHFGDGTRLSIL.

This chain joins TRBV30 and TRBJ1-4; TRBD1 agrees at 7 bases. The CDR3 covers 14 residues. The V gene end was trimmed by 1 base and the J gene end by 4 bases; junction bases not matched to a gene: 3. Per the germline V gene, CDR1 is GTSNPN and CDR2 is SVGIG (reference sequence). As DNA, the CDR3 is TGTGCCTGGAGTGACAGGGGCCTTAATGAAAAACTGTTTTTT. Its translation is CAWSDRGLNEKLFF. Using reference TRBV30 and TRBJ1-4 for the parts outside the CDR3, the full variable domain is SQTIHQWPATLVQPVGSPLSLECTVEGTSNPNLYWYRQAAGRGLQLLFYSVGIGQISSEVPQNLSASRPQDRQFILSSKKLLLSDSGFYLCAWSDRGLNEKLFFGSGTQLSVL.

This sequence joins TRBV29-1 and TRBJ2-7; 7 bases are shared with TRBD2. The CDR3 contains 17 residues. After removal of 6 bases from V and 2 bases from J, the junction contained 19 bases not matched to a gene. Germline lookup yields CDR1 SQVTM and CDR2 ANQGSEA. CDR3 amino acids: CSVLSWGTGTNPYEQYF. The CDR3 DNA is TGCAGCGTACTTAGTTGGGGTACCGGGACTAATCCCTACGAGCAGTACTTC.

The chain employs TRBV28 and TRBJ2-7; 7 nucleotides align to TRBD2. The CDR3 consists of 15 residues. Trimming took 7 bases from V and 5 from J; bases not matched to a gene: 14. Germline-derived CDR1 and CDR2 are MDHEN and SYDVKM. The CDR3 sequence: CASIWGGGGYDEQYF. The CDR3 DNA reads TGTGCCAGCATTTGGGGGGGAGGAGGATATGACGAGCAGTACTTC.

The rearrangement joins TRBV3-1 (or the pseudogene TRBV3-2) to TRBJ1-2, with TRBD1 as a possible D gene (5 bases). Germline CDR1 and CDR2: LGHDT and YNNKEL (reference sequence). The CDR3 runs 12 residues. Between the trimmed V and J ends, which lost 4 bases and 8 bases, there was a span of 11 bases. The CDR3 DNA follows: TGTGCCAGCAGCCCGGGGGTTCAGGGCTACACCTTC. This gives the protein CASSPGVQGYTF.

The chain couples TRBV3-1 (or the pseudogene TRBV3-2) to TRBJ2-1; 11 nucleotides agree with TRBD2. The CDR3 is 18 residues long. Losses at the gene ends were 3 bases for V and 4 bases for J; bases not matched to a gene: 11. The germline V gene encodes CDR1 LGHDT and CDR2 YNNKEL (reference sequence). CDR3 nucleotides: TGTGCCAGCAGCCAGTCAGCTCGACTAGCGGGAACATACAATGAGCAGTTCTTC. Translating gives CASSQSARLAGTYNEQFF.

This clone was seen a few times. The chain joins TRBV5-4 to TRBJ2-2, with 10 bases lining up with TRBD2. V was pared by 1 base and J by 6 bases, with 3 bases of the junction left unmatched. Looked up from germline, CDR1 is SGHNT and CDR2 is YYREEE (reference sequence). This CDR3 is built from 15 residues. The CDR3 reads CASSLRSGRAGELFF. CDR3 sequence (DNA): TGTGCCAGCAGCTTGCGAAGCGGGAGGGCCGGGGAGCTGTTTTTT.